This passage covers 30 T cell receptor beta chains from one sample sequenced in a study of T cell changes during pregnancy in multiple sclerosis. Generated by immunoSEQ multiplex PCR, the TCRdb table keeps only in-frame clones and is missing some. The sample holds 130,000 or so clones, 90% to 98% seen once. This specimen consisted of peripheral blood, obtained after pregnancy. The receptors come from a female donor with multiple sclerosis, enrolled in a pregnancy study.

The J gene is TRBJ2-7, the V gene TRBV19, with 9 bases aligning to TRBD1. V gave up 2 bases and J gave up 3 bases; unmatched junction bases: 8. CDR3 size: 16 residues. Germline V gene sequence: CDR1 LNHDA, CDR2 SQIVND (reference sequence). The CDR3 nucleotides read TGTGCCAGTAGTATATCTGTGACAGGGGGAGGCTACGAGCAGTACTTC. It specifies CASSISVTGGGYEQYF.

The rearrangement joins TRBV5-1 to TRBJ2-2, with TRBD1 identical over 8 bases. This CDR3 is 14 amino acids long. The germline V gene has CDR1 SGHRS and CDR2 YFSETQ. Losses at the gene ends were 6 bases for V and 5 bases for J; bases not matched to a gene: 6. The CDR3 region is CASTRQGRTGELFF. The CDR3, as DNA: TGCGCCAGCACCAGACAGGGGAGGACCGGGGAGCTGTTTTTT.

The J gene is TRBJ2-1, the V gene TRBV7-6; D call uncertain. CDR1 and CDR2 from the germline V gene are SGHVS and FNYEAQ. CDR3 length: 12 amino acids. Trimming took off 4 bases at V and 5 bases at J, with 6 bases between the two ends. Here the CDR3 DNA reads TGTGCCAGCAGCTCACTTAACAATGAGCAGTTCTTC. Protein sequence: CASSSLNNEQFF.

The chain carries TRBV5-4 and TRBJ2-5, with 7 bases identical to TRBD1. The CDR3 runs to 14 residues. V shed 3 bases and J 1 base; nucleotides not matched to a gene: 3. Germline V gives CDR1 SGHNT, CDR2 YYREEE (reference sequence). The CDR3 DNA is TGTGCCAGCAGCTGGGACAGAATCCAAGAGACCCAGTACTTC. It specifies CASSWDRIQETQYF.

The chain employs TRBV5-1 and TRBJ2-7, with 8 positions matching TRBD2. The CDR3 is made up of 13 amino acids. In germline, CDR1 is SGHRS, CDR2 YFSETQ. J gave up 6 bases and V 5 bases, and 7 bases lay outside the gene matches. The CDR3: CASSLAGGSEQYF. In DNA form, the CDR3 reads TGCGCCAGCAGTCTCGCGGGAGGTAGCGAGCAGTACTTC.

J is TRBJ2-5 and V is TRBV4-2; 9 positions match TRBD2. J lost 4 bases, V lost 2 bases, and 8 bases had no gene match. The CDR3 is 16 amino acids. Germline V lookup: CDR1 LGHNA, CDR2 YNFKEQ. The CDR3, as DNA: TGTGCCAGCAGCCAAAGCTTAGCGGGAGCCCTAGAGACCCAGTACTTC. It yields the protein CASSQSLAGALETQYF.

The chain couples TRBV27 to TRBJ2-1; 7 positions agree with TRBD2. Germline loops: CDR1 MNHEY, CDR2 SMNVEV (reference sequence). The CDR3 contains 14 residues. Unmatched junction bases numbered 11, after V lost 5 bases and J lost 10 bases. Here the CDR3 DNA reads TGTGCCAGCAGTACCCTCCAAGCGGGATTCGAGCAGTTCTTC. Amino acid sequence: CASSTLQAGFEQFF.

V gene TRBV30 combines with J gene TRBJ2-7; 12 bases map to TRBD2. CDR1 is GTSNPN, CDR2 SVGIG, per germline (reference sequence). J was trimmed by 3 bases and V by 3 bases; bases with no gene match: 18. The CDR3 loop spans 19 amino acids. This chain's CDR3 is CAWSRGWTSGASWDYEQYF. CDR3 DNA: TGTGCCTGGAGCCGAGGGTGGACTAGCGGGGCGTCCTGGGACTACGAGCAGTACTTC.

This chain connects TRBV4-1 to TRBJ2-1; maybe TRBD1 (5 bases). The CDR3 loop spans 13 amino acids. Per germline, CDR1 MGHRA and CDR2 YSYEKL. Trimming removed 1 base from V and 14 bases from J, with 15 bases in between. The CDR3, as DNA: TGCGCCAGCAGCCAAGTTATGTTGAACAGGAAGTTCTTC. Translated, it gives CASSQVMLNRKFF.

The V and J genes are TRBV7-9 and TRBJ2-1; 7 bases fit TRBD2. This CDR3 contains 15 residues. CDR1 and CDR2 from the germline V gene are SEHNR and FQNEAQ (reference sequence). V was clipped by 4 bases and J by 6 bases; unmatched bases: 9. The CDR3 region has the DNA TGTGCCAGCAGCTCCCCCGCGGGAGCGAGCAATGAGCAGTTCTTC. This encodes CASSSPAGASNEQFF.

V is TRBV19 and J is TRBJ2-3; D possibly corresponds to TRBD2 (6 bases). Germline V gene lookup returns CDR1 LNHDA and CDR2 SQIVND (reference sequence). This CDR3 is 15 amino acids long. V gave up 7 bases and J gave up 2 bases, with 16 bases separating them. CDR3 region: CASTLSGLLTDTQYF. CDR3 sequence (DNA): TGTGCCAGTACCCTGAGCGGGCTACTCACAGATACGCAGTATTTT.

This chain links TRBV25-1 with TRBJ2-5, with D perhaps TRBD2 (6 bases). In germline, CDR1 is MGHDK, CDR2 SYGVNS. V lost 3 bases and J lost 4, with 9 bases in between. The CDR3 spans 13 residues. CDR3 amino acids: CASSDGGVETQYF. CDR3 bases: TGTGCCAGCAGTGATGGAGGGGTAGAGACCCAGTACTTC.

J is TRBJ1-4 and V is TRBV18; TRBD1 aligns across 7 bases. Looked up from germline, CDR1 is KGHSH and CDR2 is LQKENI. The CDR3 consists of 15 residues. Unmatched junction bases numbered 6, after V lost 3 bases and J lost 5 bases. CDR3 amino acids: CASSPLTGPNEKLFF. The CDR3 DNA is TGTGCCAGCTCACCTTTGACAGGGCCGAATGAAAAACTGTTTTTT. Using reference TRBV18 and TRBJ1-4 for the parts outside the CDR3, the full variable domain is NAGVMQNPRHLVRRRGQEARLRCSPMKGHSHVYWYRQLPEEGLKFMVYLQKENIIDESGMPKERFSAEFPKEGPSILRIQQVVRGDSAAYFCASSPLTGPNEKLFFGSGTQLSVL.

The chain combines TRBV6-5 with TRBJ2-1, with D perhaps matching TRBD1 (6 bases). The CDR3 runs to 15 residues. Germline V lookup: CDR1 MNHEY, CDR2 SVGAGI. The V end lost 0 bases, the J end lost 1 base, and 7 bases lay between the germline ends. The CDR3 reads CASSYSGQSYNEQFF. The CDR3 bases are TGTGCCAGCAGTTACTCCGGACAGTCCTACAATGAGCAGTTCTTC.

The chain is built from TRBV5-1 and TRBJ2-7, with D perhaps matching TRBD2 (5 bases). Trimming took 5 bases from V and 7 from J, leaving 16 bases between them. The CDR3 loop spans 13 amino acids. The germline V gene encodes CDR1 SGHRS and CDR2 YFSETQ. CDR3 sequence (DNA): TGCGCCAGCAGTGGACCGCTGACGGGGGAGCAGTACTTC. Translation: CASSGPLTGEQYF. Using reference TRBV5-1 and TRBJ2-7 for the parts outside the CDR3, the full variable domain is KAGVTQTPRYLIKTRGQQVTLSCSPISGHRSVSWYQQTPGQGLQFLFEYFSETQRNKGNFPGRFSGRQFSNSRSEMNVSTLELGDSALYLCASSGPLTGEQYFGPGTRLTVT.

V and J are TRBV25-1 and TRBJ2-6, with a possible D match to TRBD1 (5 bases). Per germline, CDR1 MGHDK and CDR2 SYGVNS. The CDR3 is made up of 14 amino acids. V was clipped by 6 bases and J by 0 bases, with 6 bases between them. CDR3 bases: TGTGCCAGCAGAGACAGCTCTGGGGCCAACGTCCTGACTTTC. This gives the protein CASRDSSGANVLTF.

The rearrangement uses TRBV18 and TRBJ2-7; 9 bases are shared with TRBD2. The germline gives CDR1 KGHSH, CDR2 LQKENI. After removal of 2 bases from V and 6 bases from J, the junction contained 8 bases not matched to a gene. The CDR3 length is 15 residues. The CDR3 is CASSPTLTSGSEQYF. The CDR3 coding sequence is TGTGCCAGCTCACCAACGCTGACTAGCGGATCCGAGCAGTACTTC.

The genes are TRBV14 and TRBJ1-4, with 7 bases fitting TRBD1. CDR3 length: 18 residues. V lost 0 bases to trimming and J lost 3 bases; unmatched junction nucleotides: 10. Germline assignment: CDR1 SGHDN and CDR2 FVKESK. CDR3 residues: CASSQDLAGGRANEKLFF. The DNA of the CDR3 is TGTGCCAGCAGCCAAGATCTGGCAGGGGGAAGGGCTAATGAAAAACTGTTTTTT.

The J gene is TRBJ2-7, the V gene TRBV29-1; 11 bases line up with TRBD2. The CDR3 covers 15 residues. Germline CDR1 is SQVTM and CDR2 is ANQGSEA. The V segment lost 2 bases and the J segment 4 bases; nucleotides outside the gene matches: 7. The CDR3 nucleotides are TGCAGCGTTGAACGTGGCACTAGCGGGAGTTACGAGCAGTACTTC. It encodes CSVERGTSGSYEQYF.

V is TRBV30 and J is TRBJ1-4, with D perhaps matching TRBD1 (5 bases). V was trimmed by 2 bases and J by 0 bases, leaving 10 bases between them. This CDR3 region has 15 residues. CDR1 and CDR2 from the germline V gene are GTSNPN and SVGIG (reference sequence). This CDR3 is CAWSRRRATNEKLFF. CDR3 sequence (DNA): TGTGCCTGGAGTCGTCGCAGGGCAACTAATGAAAAACTGTTTTTT.

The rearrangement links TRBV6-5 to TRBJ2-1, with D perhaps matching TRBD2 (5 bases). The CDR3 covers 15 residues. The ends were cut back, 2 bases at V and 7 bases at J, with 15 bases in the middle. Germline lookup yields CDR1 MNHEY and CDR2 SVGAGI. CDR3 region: CASSYAGLPANEQFF. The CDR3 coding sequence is TGTGCCAGCAGTTACGCGGGTCTCCCGGCAAATGAGCAGTTCTTC.

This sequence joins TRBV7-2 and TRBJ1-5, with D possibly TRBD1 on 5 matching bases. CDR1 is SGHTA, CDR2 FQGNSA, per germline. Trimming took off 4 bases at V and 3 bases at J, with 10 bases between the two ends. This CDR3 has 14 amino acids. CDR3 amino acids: CASSSLDTNQPQHF. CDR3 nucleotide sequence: TGTGCCAGCAGCTCGTTGGACACCAATCAGCCCCAGCATTTT.

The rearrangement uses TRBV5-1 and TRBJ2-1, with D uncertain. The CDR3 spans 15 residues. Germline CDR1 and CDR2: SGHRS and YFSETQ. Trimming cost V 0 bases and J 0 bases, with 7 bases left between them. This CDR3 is CASSLDIASYNEQFF. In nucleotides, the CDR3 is TGCGCCAGCAGCTTGGATATAGCCTCCTACAATGAGCAGTTCTTC.

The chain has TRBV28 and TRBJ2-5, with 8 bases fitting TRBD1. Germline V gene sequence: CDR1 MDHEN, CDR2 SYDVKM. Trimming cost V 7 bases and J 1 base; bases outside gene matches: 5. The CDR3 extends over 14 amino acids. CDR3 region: CASNTGQGQETQYF. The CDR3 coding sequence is TGTGCCAGCAATACAGGACAGGGCCAAGAGACCCAGTACTTC.

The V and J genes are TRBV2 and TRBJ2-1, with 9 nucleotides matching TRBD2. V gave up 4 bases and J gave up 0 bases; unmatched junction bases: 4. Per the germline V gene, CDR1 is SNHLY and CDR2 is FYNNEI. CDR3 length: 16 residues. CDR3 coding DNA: TGTGCCAGCAGTGGGGGTAGCGGGAGCTCCTACAATGAGCAGTTCTTC. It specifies CASSGGSGSSYNEQFF. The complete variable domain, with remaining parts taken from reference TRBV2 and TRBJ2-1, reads EPEVTQTPSHQVTQMGQEVILRCVPISNHLYFYWYRQILGQKVEFLVSFYNNEISEKSEIFDDQFSVERPDGSNFTLKIRSTKLEDSAMYFCASSGGSGSSYNEQFFGPGTRLTVL.

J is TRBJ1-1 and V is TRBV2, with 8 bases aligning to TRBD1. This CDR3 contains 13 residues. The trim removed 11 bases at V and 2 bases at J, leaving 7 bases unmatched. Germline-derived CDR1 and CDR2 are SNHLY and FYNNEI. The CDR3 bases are TGTGCCGGACAGGGAGGGAGAAACACTGAAGCTTTCTTT. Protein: CAGQGGRNTEAFF.

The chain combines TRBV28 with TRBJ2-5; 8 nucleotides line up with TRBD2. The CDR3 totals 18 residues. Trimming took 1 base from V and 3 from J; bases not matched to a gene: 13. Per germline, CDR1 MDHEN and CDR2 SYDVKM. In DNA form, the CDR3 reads TGTGCCAGCAGTTTATCCGGTCGGACTAGCCCAATTGAAGAGACCCAGTACTTC. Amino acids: CASSLSGRTSPIEETQYF.

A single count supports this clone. For the CDR3, the DNA is TGTGCCAGCAGTTTTACTAGCGGGAGGCGCACAGATACGCAGTATTTT. It translates to CASSFTSGRRTDTQYF. The chain combines TRBV27 with TRBJ2-3, with 12 bases matching TRBD2. CDR1 is MNHEY, CDR2 SMNVEV, per germline (reference sequence). CDR3 size: 16 residues. The J segment lost 1 base and the V segment lost 3 bases, leaving 2 bases of the junction unmatched.

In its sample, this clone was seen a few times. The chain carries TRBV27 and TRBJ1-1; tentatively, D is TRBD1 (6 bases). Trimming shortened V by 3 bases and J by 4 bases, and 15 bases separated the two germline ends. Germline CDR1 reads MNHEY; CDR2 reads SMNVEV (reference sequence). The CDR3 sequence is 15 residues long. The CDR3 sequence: CASSLQSGVFTEAFF. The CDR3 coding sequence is TGTGCCAGCAGTTTGCAATCAGGGGTTTTCACTGAAGCTTTCTTT.

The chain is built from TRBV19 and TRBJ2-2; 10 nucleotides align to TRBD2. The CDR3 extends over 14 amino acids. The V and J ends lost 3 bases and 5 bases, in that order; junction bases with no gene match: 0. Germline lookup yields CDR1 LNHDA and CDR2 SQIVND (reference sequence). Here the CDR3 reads CASSISGRTGELFF. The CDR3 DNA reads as TGTGCCAGTAGTATTAGCGGGAGGACCGGGGAGCTGTTTTTT.